The 13 T cell receptor beta chains listed next were all sequenced from one sample in a study of identical twins. TCRdb re-called the 5' RACE reads through MiXCR, storing one row per CDR3 protein. Altogether some 300,000 distinct CDR3 sequences are present, 12% being singletons, with the ten largest covering around 6.9%. These data also featured in a second study, about yellow fever vaccine responses in identical twins.

The sample consisted of CD8+ T cells sorted from blood. The receptors originated from a woman in her late teens or twenties in good health.

This clonotype occurred a few times. The chain carries TRBV7-9 and TRBJ2-1, with D perhaps matching TRBD1 (5 bases). Germline loops: CDR1 SEHNR, CDR2 FQNEAQ (reference sequence). Trimming pared 6 bases from V and 8 bases from J, leaving 14 bases between. The CDR3 sequence is 13 residues long. CDR3 in amino acids: CASRPLPRDEQFF. The DNA for the CDR3 is TGTGCCAGCAGACCACTTCCCAGGGATGAGCAGTTCTTC.

There are a few counts of this clonotype. The genes are TRBV10-3 and TRBJ2-5; TRBD2 agrees at 10 bases. The CDR3 runs to 17 residues. The junction had 7 bases not matched to a gene; V was cut back by 0 bases and J by 3 bases. The germline gives CDR1 ENHRY, CDR2 SYGVKD. DNA of the CDR3: TGTGCCATCAGTGAGTCGGTAGCGGGAGGCCTCGAAGAGACCCAGTACTTC. It translates to CAISESVAGGLEETQYF.

This chain uses TRBV13 with TRBJ1-1, with TRBD1 as a possible D gene (5 bases). The germline V and J ends were trimmed by 1 base and 4 bases, with 7 bases remaining between them. Germline V gene lookup returns CDR1 PRHDT and CDR2 FYEKMQ (reference sequence). This CDR3 has 13 amino acids. The CDR3 sequence: CASSLADITEAFF. The CDR3, as DNA: TGTGCCAGCAGCTTAGCGGACATCACTGAAGCTTTCTTT.

The J gene is TRBJ2-1, the V gene TRBV9, with D possibly being TRBD2 (6 bases). CDR3 length: 14 amino acids. Germline lookup yields CDR1 SGDLS and CDR2 YYNGEE. V dropped 3 bases and J dropped 8 bases, with 15 bases sitting between them. Here the CDR3 reads CASSADSSSDEQFF. DNA of the CDR3: TGTGCCAGCAGCGCAGACTCGTCTAGCGATGAGCAGTTCTTC.

The genes are TRBV20-1 and TRBJ1-4; TRBD1 agrees at 8 bases. Germline lookup yields CDR1 DFQATT and CDR2 SNEGSKA (reference sequence). The V and J ends lost 4 bases and 8 bases, in that order; junction bases with no gene match: 3. This CDR3 spans 12 amino acids. Here the CDR3 reads CSAMQGAEKLFF. In nucleotides, the CDR3 is TGCAGTGCTATGCAGGGGGCGGAAAAACTGTTTTTT.

With respect to this clonotype: A junction boundary mismatches the germline segment, possibly from a read error. The V and J genes are TRBV20-1 and TRBJ2-3; 13 bases are shared with TRBD2. The CDR3 contains 17 residues. Germline assignment: CDR1 DFQATT and CDR2 SNEGSKA (reference sequence). The CDR3 protein is CCARDPGLAGMGDTQYF. The CDR3 DNA is TGCTGTGCTAGAGACCCGGGACTAGCGGGGATGGGAGATACGCAGTATTTT.

The V call is TRBV14, the J call TRBJ1-1; no clear D gene. Trimming shortened V by 1 base and J by 1 base, and 4 bases separated the two germline ends. The CDR3 sequence is 13 residues long. Per the germline V gene, CDR1 is SGHDN and CDR2 is FVKESK. Here the CDR3 reads CASSQVSNTEAFF. The CDR3 nucleotides read TGTGCCAGCAGCCAAGTTTCGAACACTGAAGCTTTCTTT.

This chain connects TRBV2 to TRBJ2-7; D call uncertain. The germline V gene encodes CDR1 SNHLY and CDR2 FYNNEI. V lost 4 bases and J lost 0, with 10 bases in between. The CDR3 is made up of 14 amino acids. DNA of the CDR3: TGTGCCAGCAGTGTTGAAATGCACTCCTACGAGCAGTACTTC. Amino acid sequence: CASSVEMHSYEQYF.

The chain uses TRBV11-2 and TRBJ2-7; the match to TRBD1 covers 11 bases. Trimming took 1 base from V and 4 from J; bases not matched to a gene: 3. CDR1 SGHAT and CDR2 FQNNGV come from the germline V gene. The CDR3 is 15 amino acids. CDR3 nucleotides: TGTGCCAGCAGCTTAGTAGGGGACAGGGGGTACGAGCAGTACTTC. Translated: CASSLVGDRGYEQYF.

The rearrangement uses TRBV4-1 and TRBJ1-5, with 9 bases that match TRBD1. CDR3 size: 15 residues. With 2 bases clipped from V and 7 bases from J, the junction kept 6 bases outside the gene matches. CDR1 is MGHRA and CDR2 is YSYEKL in the germline V gene. CDR3 coding DNA: TGCGCCAGCAGCCAAACAGGGGGCGCGGGGCAGCCCCAGCATTTT. Translation gives CASSQTGGAGQPQHF.

This clonotype was seen at least ten times. CDR3 in amino acids: CSAPEGTGYNYGYTF. For the CDR3, the DNA is TGCAGTGCTCCTGAGGGGACAGGGTATAACTATGGCTACACCTTC. This chain joins TRBV20-1 and TRBJ1-2; TRBD1 aligns across 9 bases. This CDR3 has 15 residues. V trimming: 5 bases; J trimming: 1 base; junction bases outside the gene matches: 8. Germline CDR1 DFQATT, CDR2 SNEGSKA (reference sequence).

This clonotype came up a few times. The chain uses TRBV7-9 and TRBJ2-7; TRBD1 matches at 9 bases. The V gene end was trimmed by 5 bases and the J gene end by 0 bases; junction bases not matched to a gene: 5. Germline lookup yields CDR1 SEHNR and CDR2 FQNEAQ (reference sequence). This CDR3 contains 15 residues. CDR3 loop: CASSNRDRDSYEQYF. The CDR3, as DNA: TGTGCCAGCAGCAACCGGGACAGGGACTCCTACGAGCAGTACTTC.

The chain links TRBV3-1 to TRBJ2-7; the match to TRBD2 covers 11 bases. The CDR3 runs to 17 residues. The V gene end was trimmed by 0 bases and the J gene end by 4 bases; junction bases not matched to a gene: 8. Germline V gene lookup returns CDR1 LGHDT and CDR2 YNNKEL (reference sequence). CDR3 sequence: CASSQEVPSGRKYEQYF. In nucleotides, the CDR3 is TGTGCCAGCAGCCAAGAGGTTCCTAGCGGGAGGAAGTACGAGCAGTACTTC.